This T cell receptor beta chain was captured by sequencing in a study of cytomegalovirus exposure and HLA in healthy donors. This PCR relied on a set of 60 Vbeta primers and 13 Jbeta primers. Repertoires were generated with immunoSEQ multiplex PCR, while TCRdb's copy carries only in-frame clones and drops some. The sample holds 140,000 to 150,000 clones, about three quarters seen once. This clone was counted once. Per germline, CDR1 SEHNR and CDR2 FQNEAQ (reference sequence). V was shortened by 2 bases and J by 2 bases, with 12 bases between the two germline ends. This CDR3 comprises 15 residues. Sequencing used PBMCs. This clonotype was obtained from a male donor in good health and CMV-seronegative. The chain combines TRBV7-9 with TRBJ2-5; tentative D call: TRBD2 (6 bases). Written as DNA, the CDR3 is TGTGCCAGCAGCTTAAGGTCAGGACTACAAGAGACCCAGTACTTC. As protein: CASSLRSGLQETQYF.